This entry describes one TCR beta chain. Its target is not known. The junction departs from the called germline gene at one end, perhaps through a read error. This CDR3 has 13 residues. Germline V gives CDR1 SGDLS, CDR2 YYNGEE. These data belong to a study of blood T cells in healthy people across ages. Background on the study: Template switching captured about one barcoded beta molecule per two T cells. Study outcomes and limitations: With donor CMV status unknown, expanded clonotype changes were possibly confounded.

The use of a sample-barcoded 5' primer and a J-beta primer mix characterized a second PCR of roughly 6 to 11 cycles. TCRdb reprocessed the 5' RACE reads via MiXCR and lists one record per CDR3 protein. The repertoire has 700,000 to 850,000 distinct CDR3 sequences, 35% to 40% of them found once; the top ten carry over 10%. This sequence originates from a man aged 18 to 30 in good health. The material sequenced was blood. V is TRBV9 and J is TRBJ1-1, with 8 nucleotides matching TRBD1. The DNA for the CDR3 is TGTGTCAGCAGCACTGGACAGGGCCCTGAAGCTTTCTTT. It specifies CVSSTGQGPEAFF.